The 5 T cell receptor beta chains below were found in one sample sequenced in a study of blood T cell repertoires in COVID-19. Data came from immunoSEQ multiplex PCR; TCRdb stores just in-frame clones and leaves some out. Of approximately 480,000 clones in the sample, roughly nine tenths were seen once. The sample taken for sequencing was PBMCs or T cells enriched from blood (not recorded which). These receptors were obtained from a young woman who had recovered from COVID-19.

The V gene is TRBV10-2, the J gene TRBJ1-5; TRBD1 might be the D (6 bases). V was pared by 3 bases and J by 9 bases, with 15 bases between. CDR1 is WSHSY, CDR2 SAAADI, per germline. This CDR3 is 14 amino acids long. This CDR3 reads CASSEGQTQRPQHF. The DNA for the CDR3 is TGCGCCAGCAGTGAAGGACAGACTCAGCGGCCCCAGCATTTT.

Only a few counts were recorded for this clone. The V and J genes are TRBV6-1 and TRBJ1-2, with TRBD1 identical over 10 bases. J gave up 2 bases and V 1 base, and 4 bases lay outside the gene matches. The CDR3 contains 16 residues. Germline V gene sequence: CDR1 MNHNS, CDR2 SASEGT. The CDR3 sequence is CASSEDTGQGNYGYTF. CDR3 DNA sequence: TGTGCCAGCAGTGAAGATACGGGACAGGGGAACTATGGCTACACCTTC.

The chain has TRBV27 and TRBJ1-1, with D possibly being TRBD1 (5 bases). The ends were cut back, 6 bases at V and 6 bases at J, with 8 bases in the middle. The germline CDR1 and CDR2 sequences are MNHEY and SMNVEV (reference sequence). This CDR3 region has 11 residues. The chain's CDR3 is CASSWGAEAFF. The CDR3 DNA is TGTGCCAGCAGCTGGGGGGCTGAAGCTTTCTTT.

The V gene is TRBV2, the J gene TRBJ1-5; D perhaps matches TRBD1 (6 bases). V was shortened by 5 bases and J by 7 bases, with 18 bases between the two germline ends. The length of the CDR3 is 15 residues. Germline-derived CDR1 and CDR2 are SNHLY and FYNNEI. CDR3 residues: CASSPTDRQYQPQHF. The CDR3 DNA reads TGTGCCAGCAGTCCTACCGACAGGCAATACCAGCCCCAGCATTTT.

The rearrangement joins TRBV7-9 to TRBJ1-4; TRBD1 matches 7 bases. The CDR3 totals 14 residues. J lost 10 bases, V lost 1 base, and 6 bases had no gene match. The germline CDR1 and CDR2 sequences are SEHNR and FQNEAQ (reference sequence). The CDR3 bases are TGTGCCAGCAGCTTAGAAGGGGGCCCAGGAAAACTGTTTTTT. As protein: CASSLEGGPGKLFF.